A selection of T cell receptor beta chains follows, all from one sample in a study of cytomegalovirus exposure and HLA in healthy donors. The method was immunoSEQ multiplex PCR; TCRdb's version includes in-frame clones alone and lacks a portion of them. The table has under 250,000 clones, around 90% seen once. The sample taken for sequencing was PBMCs. These receptor sequences come from a woman aged 18-35 years in good health and CMV-seropositive. CDR3s include the opening cysteine and the closing phenylalanine or tryptophan. Each record gives: J gene, V gene, D gene, clone size, CDR3 DNA, CDR3 protein. A D gene is named only where the DNA matches it firmly. Some rows have no size entry. The others give once, few or many, or a class for an expanded clone.

j_call: TRBJ2-5
v_call: TRBV7-3
d_call: NA
clone_size: NA
cdr3_nt: TGTGCCAGCAGCTTAACGCAGGAAGAGACCCAGTACTTC
cdr3_aa: CASSLTQEETQYF

j_call: TRBJ2-7
v_call: TRBV10-2
d_call: TRBD1
clone_size: NA
cdr3_nt: TGCGCCAGCGGACAGGAAGCCTACGAGCAGTACTTC
cdr3_aa: CASGQEAYEQYF

j_call: TRBJ2-1
v_call: TRBV15
d_call: NA
clone_size: NA
cdr3_nt: TGTGCCACGTCTCAAACGGGCTCCTACAATGAGCAGTTCTTC
cdr3_aa: CATSQTGSYNEQFF

j_call: TRBJ1-2
v_call: TRBV28
d_call: TRBD1
clone_size: once
cdr3_nt: TGTGCCAGCAGCTGGACAGGGGGAGCTAACTATGGCTACACCTTC
cdr3_aa: CASSWTGGANYGYTF

j_call: TRBJ1-1
v_call: TRBV5-1
d_call: NA
clone_size: NA
cdr3_nt: TGCGCCAGCAGCTTCGAGGTCAACACTGAAGCTTTCTTT
cdr3_aa: CASSFEVNTEAFF

j_call: TRBJ2-5
v_call: TRBV5-1
d_call: TRBD1
clone_size: NA
cdr3_nt: TGCGCCAGCAGCTTCCTCGGGACAGCGTACCAAGAGACCCAGTACTTC
cdr3_aa: CASSFLGTAYQETQYF

j_call: TRBJ2-3
v_call: TRBV7-2
d_call: TRBD2
clone_size: NA
cdr3_nt: TGTGCCAGCAGCTCTTTAGCGGGAGGGCCCACAGATACGCAGTATTTT
cdr3_aa: CASSSLAGGPTDTQYF

j_call: TRBJ2-2
v_call: TRBV7-6
d_call: NA
clone_size: NA
cdr3_nt: TGTGCCAGCAGCTTAGGGCCAGCGGTGAACACCGGGGAGCTGTTTTTT
cdr3_aa: CASSLGPAVNTGELFF

j_call: TRBJ2-1
v_call: TRBV15
d_call: TRBD2
clone_size: NA
cdr3_nt: TGTGCCACCAGCAGGCCTAGCGGGAGCCACGATGAGCAGTTCTTC
cdr3_aa: CATSRPSGSHDEQFF

j_call: TRBJ2-7
v_call: TRBV19
d_call: NA
clone_size: NA
cdr3_nt: TGTGCCAGTAGTATAGGGAGCGGGCGCCCCGTCTACGAGCAGTACTTC
cdr3_aa: CASSIGSGRPVYEQYF

j_call: TRBJ2-5
v_call: TRBV9
d_call: NA
clone_size: NA
cdr3_nt: TGTGCCAGCAGCGGGTCCAGGTTCGGAACCCAGTACTTC
cdr3_aa: CASSGSRFGTQYF

j_call: TRBJ2-2
v_call: TRBV6-5
d_call: TRBD2
clone_size: NA
cdr3_nt: TGTGCCAGCAGTTACTCGAGCGGGGGTGCCGGGGAGCTGTTTTTT
cdr3_aa: CASSYSSGGAGELFF

j_call: TRBJ1-2
v_call: TRBV2
d_call: NA
clone_size: medium-sized
cdr3_nt: TGTGCCAGCAGTGAAGCCTCGGGAGGGTCCTATGGCTACACCTTC
cdr3_aa: CASSEASGGSYGYTF

j_call: TRBJ2-1
v_call: TRBV7-6
d_call: TRBD1
clone_size: NA
cdr3_nt: TGTGCCAGCAGCTTGACAGGGGGGACCTACAATGAGCAGTTCTTC
cdr3_aa: CASSLTGGTYNEQFF

j_call: TRBJ2-3
v_call: TRBV6-4
d_call: TRBD1
clone_size: NA
cdr3_nt: TGTGCCAGCAGAATGCCAGGGGGCCTTAACACAGATACGCAGTATTTT
cdr3_aa: CASRMPGGLNTDTQYF

j_call: TRBJ2-3
v_call: TRBV30
d_call: TRBD1
clone_size: NA
cdr3_nt: TGTGCCTGGAGTGTAGGGACAGACACAGATACGCAGTATTTT
cdr3_aa: CAWSVGTDTDTQYF

j_call: TRBJ1-2
v_call: TRBV4-1
d_call: TRBD1
clone_size: NA
cdr3_nt: TGCGCCAGCAGCCAGACAGGGACCACTAACTATGGCTACACCTTC
cdr3_aa: CASSQTGTTNYGYTF

j_call: TRBJ2-3
v_call: TRBV6-1
d_call: NA
clone_size: NA
cdr3_nt: TGTGCCAGCAGTGATCAACGTGGATCGGGGGTTAGCGCAGATACGCAGTATTTT
cdr3_aa: CASSDQRGSGVSADTQYF

j_call: TRBJ2-7
v_call: TRBV6-6
d_call: TRBD1
clone_size: NA
cdr3_nt: TGTGCCAGCAGTTACCTGGGACAGGGGGGCGGCGAGCAGTACTTC
cdr3_aa: CASSYLGQGGGEQYF

j_call: TRBJ2-3
v_call: TRBV9
d_call: TRBD2
clone_size: NA
cdr3_nt: TGTGCCAGCAGCGCCGGTGTGGGAGGGAGGACAGATACGCAGTATTTT
cdr3_aa: CASSAGVGGRTDTQYF

j_call: TRBJ2-7
v_call: TRBV9
d_call: TRBD1
clone_size: NA
cdr3_nt: TGTGCCAGCAGCGTAGGTCGAGGGGACAGCCTGACCTACGAGCAGTACTTC
cdr3_aa: CASSVGRGDSLTYEQYF

j_call: TRBJ1-2
v_call: TRBV14
d_call: NA
clone_size: few
cdr3_nt: TGTGCCAGCAGCCTGACTTACTATGGCTACACCTTC
cdr3_aa: CASSLTYYGYTF

j_call: TRBJ2-3
v_call: TRBV2
d_call: NA
clone_size: NA
cdr3_nt: TGTGCCAGCAGTGGAGGACAGTCCACAGATACGCAGTATTTT
cdr3_aa: CASSGGQSTDTQYF

j_call: TRBJ2-3
v_call: TRBV15
d_call: TRBD1
clone_size: NA
cdr3_nt: TGTGCCACCAGCCCGGGACAGGGGAGCACAGATACGCAGTATTTT
cdr3_aa: CATSPGQGSTDTQYF

j_call: TRBJ1-5
v_call: TRBV4-2
d_call: TRBD1
clone_size: once
cdr3_nt: TGTGCCAGCAGCCAAGAGGGACAGGGGCGTCAGCCCCAGCATTTT
cdr3_aa: CASSQEGQGRQPQHF

j_call: TRBJ2-3
v_call: TRBV9
d_call: NA
clone_size: NA
cdr3_nt: TGTGCCAGCAGCGCCGACCCCCTATTAGCGGATACGCAGTATTTT
cdr3_aa: CASSADPLLADTQYF

j_call: TRBJ1-2
v_call: TRBV18
d_call: NA
clone_size: once
cdr3_nt: TGTGCCAGCACCGGACAGCCGGCGAATGGCTACACCTTC
cdr3_aa: CASTGQPANGYTF

j_call: TRBJ2-7
v_call: TRBV28
d_call: TRBD2
clone_size: once
cdr3_nt: TGTGCCAGCACCAATCCTCCCGGGACTAGGAGCTCCTACGAGCAGTACTTC
cdr3_aa: CASTNPPGTRSSYEQYF

j_call: TRBJ2-2
v_call: TRBV7-3
d_call: TRBD2
clone_size: NA
cdr3_nt: TGTGCCAGCAGCCTGGGGGGGAGTAACACCGGGGAGCTGTTTTTT
cdr3_aa: CASSLGGSNTGELFF

j_call: TRBJ1-1
v_call: TRBV7-8
d_call: NA
clone_size: NA
cdr3_nt: TGTGCCAGCACCACCCGACAGCGAATGAACACTGAAGCTTTCTTT
cdr3_aa: CASTTRQRMNTEAFF

j_call: TRBJ2-1
v_call: TRBV5-1
d_call: NA
clone_size: NA
cdr3_nt: TGCGCCAGCGCTCGGGCCCTCGGGGACAATGAGCAGTTCTTC
cdr3_aa: CASARALGDNEQFF

j_call: TRBJ2-2
v_call: TRBV27
d_call: TRBD2
clone_size: NA
cdr3_nt: TGTGCCAGCAGCCCGGGACTAGCGGTAAACACCGGGGAGCTGTTTTTT
cdr3_aa: CASSPGLAVNTGELFF

j_call: TRBJ1-1
v_call: TRBV7-9
d_call: NA
clone_size: NA
cdr3_nt: TGTGCCAGCAGCTTCGCCACAGGGATGAACACTGAAGCTTTCTTT
cdr3_aa: CASSFATGMNTEAFF

j_call: TRBJ2-5
v_call: TRBV30
d_call: NA
clone_size: NA
cdr3_nt: TGTGCCTGGAGTACATATGAGCGGGCTCAAGAGACCCAGTACTTC
cdr3_aa: CAWSTYERAQETQYF

j_call: TRBJ1-1
v_call: TRBV15
d_call: NA
clone_size: NA
cdr3_nt: TGTGCCACCGAGAGGTCAGCGAACACTGAAGCTTTCTTT
cdr3_aa: CATERSANTEAFF

j_call: TRBJ2-2
v_call: TRBV13
d_call: TRBD1
clone_size: NA
cdr3_nt: TGTGCCAGCAGCGGGACAGTCGGGGAGCTGTTTTTT
cdr3_aa: CASSGTVGELFF

j_call: TRBJ2-2
v_call: TRBV4-2
d_call: NA
clone_size: many
cdr3_nt: TGTGCCAGCAGCCAAAACCTAGGAGACACCGGGGAGCTGTTTTTT
cdr3_aa: CASSQNLGDTGELFF

j_call: TRBJ2-1
v_call: TRBV11-3
d_call: NA
clone_size: NA
cdr3_nt: TGTGCCAGCAGCCTGGGGCTGTTCAATGAGCAGTTCTTC
cdr3_aa: CASSLGLFNEQFF

j_call: TRBJ2-3
v_call: TRBV5-4
d_call: TRBD2
clone_size: NA
cdr3_nt: TGTGCCAGCAGCAAACTTTCAGCGGGGCGAAGCACAGATACGCAGTATTTT
cdr3_aa: CASSKLSAGRSTDTQYF

j_call: TRBJ2-3
v_call: TRBV11-3
d_call: NA
clone_size: NA
cdr3_nt: TGTGCCAGCAGCTTAGGTAGCGGTAGCACAGATACGCAGTATTTT
cdr3_aa: CASSLGSGSTDTQYF

j_call: TRBJ2-7
v_call: TRBV28
d_call: NA
clone_size: NA
cdr3_nt: TGTGCCAGCAGTTTATTGCGGTTTTACGAGCAGTACTTC
cdr3_aa: CASSLLRFYEQYF

j_call: TRBJ2-2
v_call: TRBV11-3
d_call: TRBD1
clone_size: NA
cdr3_nt: TGTGCCAGCGCCCCCCGGACAGGGTCGAACACCGGGGAGCTGTTTTTT
cdr3_aa: CASAPRTGSNTGELFF

j_call: TRBJ2-2
v_call: TRBV2
d_call: TRBD2
clone_size: NA
cdr3_nt: TGTGCCAGCAGTGGACACGGGCGGGAGGGCCTCAGGATCACCGGGGAGCTGTTTTTT
cdr3_aa: CASSGHGREGLRITGELFF

j_call: TRBJ1-1
v_call: TRBV4-1
d_call: NA
clone_size: NA
cdr3_nt: TGCGCCAGCAGCCAACCTGGACAGCTGAACACTGAAGCTTTCTTT
cdr3_aa: CASSQPGQLNTEAFF

j_call: TRBJ2-7
v_call: TRBV28
d_call: TRBD2
clone_size: once
cdr3_nt: TGTGCCAGCAGTTTAGCCCTAGCGGGAGGTGAGGCAACCTACGAGCAGTACTTC
cdr3_aa: CASSLALAGGEATYEQYF

j_call: TRBJ2-7
v_call: TRBV30
d_call: TRBD1
clone_size: few
cdr3_nt: TGTGCCTGGAGTGTAGGGTGGGACAGCTCCTACGAGCAGTACTTC
cdr3_aa: CAWSVGWDSSYEQYF

j_call: TRBJ1-1
v_call: TRBV9
d_call: NA
clone_size: once
cdr3_nt: TGTGCCAGCAGCGTAGAGCTTAACACTGAAGCTTTCTTT
cdr3_aa: CASSVELNTEAFF

j_call: TRBJ2-5
v_call: TRBV27
d_call: TRBD2
clone_size: NA
cdr3_nt: TGTGCCAGCAGTTACATAGCGGGATGGGGGGAGACCCAGTACTTC
cdr3_aa: CASSYIAGWGETQYF

j_call: TRBJ2-7
v_call: TRBV27
d_call: TRBD1
clone_size: NA
cdr3_nt: TGTGCCAGCGGGGACAGGGAGGAGGTCTACGAGCAGTACTTC
cdr3_aa: CASGDREEVYEQYF

j_call: TRBJ1-4
v_call: TRBV30
d_call: NA
clone_size: NA
cdr3_nt: TGTGCCGGTACGGGGATCGAGGAAAAACTGTTTTTT
cdr3_aa: CAGTGIEEKLFF